The next 17 T cell receptor beta chains were all read from a single sample in a study of blood T cell repertoires in COVID-19. Clones were read by immunoSEQ multiplex PCR, and TCRdb kept only the in-frame ones, dropping some. This sample has around 160,000 clones; approximately 88% occur once, and the top ten carry approximately 1.3%. Source material: PBMCs or T cells enriched from blood (not recorded which). The receptors were gathered from a woman between 25 and 40 years old with acute COVID-19.

V is TRBV5-4 and J is TRBJ2-3; D ambiguous. V dropped 0 bases and J dropped 0 bases, with 8 bases sitting between them. Germline V gene sequence: CDR1 SGHNT, CDR2 YYREEE (reference sequence). The CDR3 runs 15 residues. CDR3 loop: CASSLDTLSTDTQYF. The CDR3 DNA sequence: TGTGCCAGCAGCTTGGACACGCTTAGCACAGATACGCAGTATTTT.

This sequence joins TRBV7-3 and TRBJ2-3; D might be TRBD2 (6 bases). Germline loops: CDR1 SGHTA, CDR2 FQGTGA. This CDR3 spans 17 amino acids. The V end lost 2 bases, the J end lost 1 base, and 16 bases lay between the germline ends. Here the CDR3 DNA reads TGTGCCAGCAGCTTAGTCAGCGGTTGGGGGGGCACAGATACGCAGTATTTT. Amino acids: CASSLVSGWGGTDTQYF.

The rearrangement links TRBV6-5 to TRBJ2-2; TRBD2 agrees at 8 bases. The CDR3 runs 15 residues. With 6 bases clipped from V and 2 bases from J, the junction kept 5 bases outside the gene matches. In germline, CDR1 is MNHEY, CDR2 SVGAGI. The CDR3 bases are TGTGCCAGCAGCCTACTAGCGGCAAACACCGGGGAGCTGTTTTTT. Residues: CASSLLAANTGELFF.

The chain is built from TRBV2 and TRBJ2-3; a possible D gene is TRBD2 (6 bases). The CDR3 runs to 14 residues. The V gene's germline CDR1 is SNHLY and CDR2 FYNNEI. V lost 3 bases, J lost 4 bases, and 11 bases lay in between. CDR3 loop: CASSDGSLADTQYF. CDR3 DNA: TGTGCCAGCAGTGACGGGAGTCTGGCAGATACGCAGTATTTT. The full variable domain, completed using reference TRBV2 and TRBJ2-3, is EPEVTQTPSHQVTQMGQEVILRCVPISNHLYFYWYRQILGQKVEFLVSFYNNEISEKSEIFDDQFSVERPDGSNFTLKIRSTKLEDSAMYFCASSDGSLADTQYFGPGTRLTVL.

The CDR3 loop is CASSFGGASYEQYF. CDR3 DNA sequence: TGTGCCAGCAGTTTTGGGGGGGCTTCCTACGAGCAGTACTTC. The chain employs TRBV28 and TRBJ2-7; weak D call: TRBD2 (7 bases). V was shortened by 3 bases and J by 1 base, with 10 bases between the two germline ends. The CDR3 covers 14 residues. The V gene's germline CDR1 is MDHEN and CDR2 SYDVKM.

The V call is TRBV5-4, the J call TRBJ1-1; D may be TRBD1 (6 bases). V was trimmed by 0 bases and J by 5 bases, leaving 14 bases between them. The germline V gene has CDR1 SGHNT and CDR2 YYREEE (reference sequence). The CDR3 totals 15 residues. The chain's CDR3 is CASSLAEGGDTEAFF. The DNA of the CDR3 is TGTGCCAGCAGCTTGGCGGAGGGGGGGGATACTGAAGCTTTCTTT.

The chain uses TRBV5-6 and TRBJ2-5, with 8 bases matching TRBD1. Per the germline V gene, CDR1 is SGHDT and CDR2 is YYEEEE. CDR3 size: 14 residues. J gave up 3 bases and V 5 bases, and 6 bases lay outside the gene matches. The DNA of the CDR3 is TGTGCCAGCAGTCCAACAGGGGGAGAAGAGACCCAGTACTTC. Protein: CASSPTGGEETQYF. Full variable domain (outside the CDR3, taken from reference TRBV5-6 and TRBJ2-5): DAGVTQSPTHLIKTRGQQVTLRCSPKSGHDTVSWYQQALGQGPQFIFQYYEEEERQRGNFPDRFSGHQFPNYSSELNVNALLLGDSALYLCASSPTGGEETQYFGPGTRLLVL.

The CDR3 DNA reads TGTGCCAGCAGTTTATTTTGGGGCCAACCTAATAATTCACCCCTCCACTTT. This gives the protein CASSLFWGQPNNSPLHF. The rearrangement joins TRBV28 to TRBJ1-6; weak D call: TRBD1 (5 bases). This CDR3 is built from 17 residues. The germline V gene has CDR1 MDHEN and CDR2 SYDVKM. Trimming took off 1 base at V and 5 bases at J, with 15 bases between the two ends.

The chain has TRBV5-1 and TRBJ1-1; weak D call: TRBD1 (5 bases). Germline CDR1 SGHRS, CDR2 YFSETQ. The germline V and J ends were trimmed by 5 bases and 5 bases, with 16 bases remaining between them. The CDR3 has 14 residues. CDR3 bases: TGCGCCAGCAGGGTCATACCAGGGCGGACTGAAGCTTTCTTT. Translated, it gives CASRVIPGRTEAFF.

The J gene is TRBJ2-3, the V gene TRBV7-9; the match to TRBD2 covers 12 bases. CDR1 and CDR2 from the germline V gene are SEHNR and FQNEAQ (reference sequence). The CDR3 totals 15 residues. V dropped 8 bases and J dropped 4; count of bases not matched to a gene: 7. CDR3 region: CASGPGLAGADTQYF. CDR3 coding DNA: TGTGCCAGCGGACCGGGACTAGCGGGTGCAGATACGCAGTATTTT. Complete variable domain (other parts from reference TRBV7-9 and TRBJ2-3): DTGVSQNPRHKITKRGQNVTFRCDPISEHNRLYWYRQTLGQGPEFLTYFQNEAQLEKSRLLSDRFSAERPKGSFSTLEIQRTEQGDSAMYLCASGPGLAGADTQYFGPGTRLTVL.

V usage is TRBV6-6 and J usage is TRBJ2-5; TRBD1 matches at 10 bases. Germline CDR1 reads MNHNY; CDR2 reads SVGAGI (reference sequence). Losses at the gene ends were 5 bases for V and 2 bases for J; bases not matched to a gene: 5. CDR3 length equals 15 residues. CDR3 in DNA: TGTGCCAGCAGTGGTCAGGACAGGGGGCAAGAGACCCAGTACTTC. It codes for CASSGQDRGQETQYF.

The CDR3 reads CASSRRTSGSSLGGTDTQYF. The CDR3 DNA reads as TGTGCCAGCAGCCGTAGGACTAGCGGGAGCTCCCTTGGGGGCACAGATACGCAGTATTTT. The V call is TRBV3-1 (or the pseudogene TRBV3-2), the J call TRBJ2-3; the match to TRBD2 covers 13 bases. The CDR3 is 20 amino acids. J was trimmed by 1 base and V by 4 bases; bases with no gene match: 14. CDR1 is LGHDT and CDR2 is YNNKEL in the germline V gene (reference sequence).

This chain uses TRBV6-2 or TRBV6-3 with TRBJ1-5; no firm D call. The CDR3 extends over 14 amino acids. Trimming left V 2 bases short and J 6 bases short, with 11 bases between. Germline values: CDR1 MNHEY, CDR2 SVGEGT. Here the CDR3 DNA reads TGTGCCAGCAGTTACGGCGGGGATGTTCAGCCCCAGCATTTT. This codes for CASSYGGDVQPQHF.

The CDR3 DNA reads TGTGCCAGCAGCTTAGAGGTTAGCGGGAGTTACGAGCAGTTCTTC. This gives the protein CASSLEVSGSYEQFF. The chain recombines TRBV7-2 with TRBJ2-1; 9 nucleotides agree with TRBD2. Per the germline V gene, CDR1 is SGHTA and CDR2 is FQGNSA. Trimming at V came to 1 base and at J to 10 bases, leaving 8 bases not matched to a gene. The CDR3 is made up of 15 amino acids.

This chain joins TRBV3-1 (or the pseudogene TRBV3-2) and TRBJ1-6; D is unclear. CDR1 LGHDT and CDR2 YNNKEL come from the germline V gene (reference sequence). Trimming pared 0 bases from V and 10 bases from J, leaving 10 bases between. The CDR3 sequence is 14 residues long. CDR3 loop: CASSQEGHQSPLHF. As DNA, the CDR3 is TGTGCCAGCAGCCAAGAGGGCCACCAGTCACCCCTCCACTTT.

The table lists this clone with a few counts. The V and J genes are TRBV28 and TRBJ1-2, with TRBD1 matching 9 bases. In germline, CDR1 is MDHEN, CDR2 SYDVKM. The CDR3 is 14 residues long. The V segment lost 2 bases and the J segment 8 bases; nucleotides outside the gene matches: 6. CDR3 nucleotides: TGTGCCAGCAGTTTAACACAGGGGGCGGGCGGCTACACCTTC. Residues: CASSLTQGAGGYTF.

The chain carries TRBV28 and TRBJ1-2; 9 bases match TRBD1. Germline loops: CDR1 MDHEN, CDR2 SYDVKM. The CDR3 sequence is 15 residues long. J lost 3 bases, V lost 6 bases, and 8 bases had no gene match. Here the CDR3 reads CASRYPTGGDYGYTF. CDR3 bases: TGTGCCAGCAGATACCCTACAGGGGGCGACTATGGCTACACCTTC.